The 28 T cell receptor beta chains below all came from one sample that was sequenced in a study of sequential checkpoint blockade in melanoma. Treatment defined: randomized to nivolumab then ipilimumab (arm A) or the reverse (arm B). Profiling relied on immunoSEQ multiplex PCR, and the TCRdb table lists in-frame clones only, not all of them. The profile shows over 10,000 clones, about 72% of them singletons. Specimen: CD8+ T cells sorted from blood (inferred from file names), collected from a patient given nivolumab and ipilimumab in sequence. These receptors were obtained from a human patient with melanoma. Some clones in this sample may be carry-over from other donors' samples.

This clone was picked up one time. This same CDR3 is encoded by further DNA sequences in the sample. The chain employs TRBV27 and TRBJ2-7; TRBD2 aligns across 13 bases. J gave up 6 bases and V 4 bases, and 21 bases lay outside the gene matches. Germline V gene lookup returns CDR1 MNHEY and CDR2 SMNVEV (reference sequence). The CDR3 consists of 20 residues. In DNA, the CDR3 is TGTGCCAGCAGTTCCCCACTCCAGACTAGCGGGGGGCCCTACCCTTTCGAGCAGTACTTC. Amino acids: CASSSPLQTSGGPYPFEQYF.

The table lists this clone with a few counts. This sequence joins TRBV27 and TRBJ2-1; 11 nucleotides align to TRBD2. The V segment lost 5 bases and the J segment 5 bases; nucleotides outside the gene matches: 2. Germline CDR1 is MNHEY and CDR2 is SMNVEV (reference sequence). The length of the CDR3 is 14 residues. The CDR3: CASSLAGGNNEQFF. The CDR3 DNA reads as TGTGCCAGCAGTCTAGCGGGGGGAAACAATGAGCAGTTCTTC.

The rearrangement uses TRBV29-1 and TRBJ1-2; 9 bases match TRBD1. With 7 bases clipped from V and 8 bases from J, the junction kept 8 bases outside the gene matches. Germline lookup yields CDR1 SQVTM and CDR2 ANQGSEA. This CDR3 contains 12 residues. CDR3 loop: CSARDREEGYTF. For the CDR3, the DNA is TGCAGCGCCCGGGACAGGGAGGAAGGCTACACCTTC. Full variable domain (outside the CDR3, taken from reference TRBV29-1 and TRBJ1-2): SAVISQKPSRDICQRGTSLTIQCQVDSQVTMMFWYRQQPGQSLTLIATANQGSEATYESGFVIDKFPISRPNLTFSTLTVSNMSPEDSSIYLCSARDREEGYTFGSGTRLTVV.

This CDR3 is CASSLVSGDTGELFF. CDR3 in DNA: TGCGCCAGCAGCTTGGTTTCAGGGGACACCGGGGAGCTGTTTTTT. The chain couples TRBV5-1 to TRBJ2-2; D might be TRBD1 (6 bases). This CDR3 is built from 15 residues. Trimming stripped 0 bases from V and 3 bases from J, with 9 bases between. Germline CDR1 is SGHRS and CDR2 is YFSETQ. The variable domain in full, with the rest retrieved from reference TRBV5-1 and TRBJ2-2, is KAGVTQTPRYLIKTRGQQVTLSCSPISGHRSVSWYQQTPGQGLQFLFEYFSETQRNKGNFPGRFSGRQFSNSRSEMNVSTLELGDSALYLCASSLVSGDTGELFFGEGSRLTVL.

This clone was observed a few times. The chain joins TRBV21-1 to TRBJ2-7; whether TRBD1, the table's D call, matches the DNA was not checked. TRBV21-1 is a recognized pseudogene. This CDR3 has 14 residues. The CDR3 region has the DNA TGTGCCAGCATCCAGGCCCCAGCCTCCTACGAGCAGTACTTC. Its protein is CASIQAPASYEQYF.

CDR3 sequence reads: CASSDTGGLRTDTQYF. The CDR3 coding sequence is TGTGCCAGCAGTGACACGGGGGGCCTACGCACAGATACGCAGTATTTT. This chain connects TRBV2 to TRBJ2-3; weak D call: TRBD2 (7 bases). Germline V gene data show CDR1 as SNHLY and CDR2 as FYNNEI. The V end lost 3 bases, the J end lost 1 base, and 14 bases lay between the germline ends. This CDR3 spans 16 amino acids.

The sample holds a few counts of this clone. The chain joins TRBV19 to TRBJ1-5; D gene ambiguous. CDR1 and CDR2 from the germline V gene are LNHDA and SQIVND (reference sequence). V was shortened by 6 bases and J by 0 bases, with 12 bases between the two germline ends. The CDR3 has 15 residues. The CDR3, as DNA: TGTGCCAGTAGCCCAGATCCTTATAGCAATCAGCCCCAGCATTTT. Its protein is CASSPDPYSNQPQHF. The full variable domain, in which reference TRBV19 and TRBJ1-5 provide the parts outside the CDR3, is DGGITQSPKYLFRKEGQNVTLSCEQNLNHDAMYWYRQDPGQGLRLIYYSQIVNDFQKGDIAEGYSVSREKKESFPLTVTSAQKNPTAFYLCASSPDPYSNQPQHFGDGTRLSIL.

CDR3 DNA: TGCGCCAGCAGCCAAGTTGTCACCGATAGCTCCTATAATTCACCCCTCCACTTT. Its protein product is CASSQVVTDSSYNSPLHF. This chain connects TRBV4-3 to TRBJ1-6; no clear D gene. Germline lookup yields CDR1 LGHNA and CDR2 YSLEER. V was cut by 1 base and J by 0 bases, with 13 bases left in between. This CDR3 is built from 18 residues.

The J gene is TRBJ1-1, the V gene TRBV10-3; 8 nucleotides match TRBD1. This CDR3 is 16 amino acids long. Germline CDR1 and CDR2: ENHRY and SYGVKD. V was pared by 8 bases and J by 1 base, with 12 bases of the junction left unmatched. The CDR3 here is CAILYTLDRGNTEAFF. DNA for the CDR3: TGTGCCATCTTATACACGCTCGACAGGGGGAACACTGAAGCTTTCTTT.

This clone was detected once. This chain joins TRBV6-1 and TRBJ2-1, with D hard to call. Germline values: CDR1 MNHNS, CDR2 SASEGT. This CDR3 comprises 11 residues. The V end was cut by 6 bases, the J end by 4 bases, with 4 bases between. The CDR3 region is CASRAYNEQFF. Here the CDR3 DNA reads TGTGCCAGCAGGGCTTACAATGAGCAGTTCTTC.

This clone is classed as medium-sized. V is TRBV19 and J is TRBJ1-4; D uncertain. Germline V gene data show CDR1 as LNHDA and CDR2 as SQIVND (reference sequence). The length of the CDR3 is 15 residues. Deletions cut 6 bases from V and 4 bases from J, with 15 bases between. CDR3: CASRTRGGRNEKLFF. The DNA for the CDR3 is TGTGCCAGTAGGACTCGGGGAGGGCGTAATGAAAAACTGTTTTTT.

This clone has a single count. The rearrangement links TRBV18 to TRBJ2-5; TRBD1 matches 7 bases. The ends lost 3 bases at V and 3 bases at J; junction bases unmatched: 13. In germline, CDR1 is KGHSH, CDR2 LQKENI. This CDR3 has 17 residues. As DNA, the CDR3 is TGTGCCAGCTCACCCGTTTCAGACAGGGCCATTGAAGAGACCCAGTACTTC. Translating gives CASSPVSDRAIEETQYF.

The table lists this clone with a few counts. CDR3 amino acids: CASSYSGNTEAFF. DNA of the CDR3: TGTGCCAGCAGTTATTCCGGGAACACTGAAGCTTTCTTT. V and J are TRBV28 and TRBJ1-1; no clear D gene. CDR1 and CDR2 from the germline V gene are MDHEN and SYDVKM. V lost 4 bases, J lost 1 base, and 7 bases lay in between. CDR3 length: 13 residues.

The chain is built from TRBV7-9 and TRBJ2-7, with TRBD2 as a possible D gene (6 bases). Germline V gene sequence: CDR1 SEHNR, CDR2 FQNEAQ (reference sequence). The CDR3 runs 15 residues. The ends were cut back, 5 bases at V and 3 bases at J, with 17 bases in the middle. CDR3 loop: CASSIRDFGGYEQYF. The CDR3 DNA reads TGTGCCAGCAGCATCAGGGACTTCGGGGGCTACGAGCAGTACTTC.

The CDR3 sequence: CASMRGTSGELFF. CDR3 in DNA: TGTGCCAGCATGAGAGGGACATCCGGGGAGCTGTTTTTT. This chain joins TRBV6-5 and TRBJ2-2; D may be TRBD1 (6 bases). Germline V gene lookup returns CDR1 MNHEY and CDR2 SVGAGI. The CDR3 runs to 13 residues. The germline V and J ends were trimmed by 7 bases and 6 bases, with 12 bases remaining between them.

This clone was recorded once. V gene TRBV19 combines with J gene TRBJ2-3; 12 nucleotides match TRBD2. Per the germline V gene, CDR1 is LNHDA and CDR2 is SQIVND (reference sequence). The CDR3 loop spans 15 amino acids. Trimming cost V 5 bases and J 1 base; bases outside gene matches: 1. The chain's CDR3 is CASSWTSGGTDTQYF. Here the CDR3 DNA reads TGTGCCAGTAGTTGGACTAGCGGGGGCACAGATACGCAGTATTTT.

The J gene is TRBJ2-1, the V gene TRBV6-5; maybe TRBD2 (6 bases). CDR1 is MNHEY, CDR2 SVGAGI, per germline. The CDR3 consists of 14 residues. Trimming removed 2 bases from V and 10 bases from J, with 15 bases in between. CDR3 in DNA: TGTGCCAGCAGTTACGGTAGCCGGGGGTGGGAGCAGTTCTTC. This gives the protein CASSYGSRGWEQFF.

The rearrangement links TRBV6-1 to TRBJ2-1; 8 nucleotides agree with TRBD1. The CDR3 runs 15 residues. Germline V gene sequence: CDR1 MNHNS, CDR2 SASEGT. The V and J ends lost 9 bases and 6 bases, in that order; junction bases with no gene match: 13. The CDR3 nucleotides read TGTGCCAGTTTAAATCCGGGACAGGACCCCAATGAGCAGTTCTTC. It translates to CASLNPGQDPNEQFF.

This chain connects TRBV2 to TRBJ2-3; TRBD2 matches 14 bases. Looked up from germline, CDR1 is SNHLY and CDR2 is FYNNEI. The CDR3 is 16 amino acids. V lost 8 bases, J lost 7 bases, and 11 bases stayed unmatched. The CDR3 bases are TGTGCCAGCGGAAGGACTAGCGGGGGGCTCCTCAATACGCAGTATTTT. This gives the protein CASGRTSGGLLNTQYF.

The chain recombines TRBV6-5 with TRBJ1-6, with D hard to call. V was shortened by 2 bases and J by 14 bases, with 13 bases between the two germline ends. Germline CDR1 MNHEY, CDR2 SVGAGI. The CDR3 is 13 amino acids. The CDR3: CASSYNLGIALHF. The CDR3 DNA reads as TGTGCCAGCAGTTACAACCTCGGGATTGCCCTCCACTTT.

Here the CDR3 reads CASSELAGGRTDTQYF. CDR3 coding DNA: TGTGCCAGCAGCGAGTTAGCGGGGGGACGCACAGATACGCAGTATTTT. V usage is TRBV9 and J usage is TRBJ2-3, with 10 bases lining up with TRBD2. The CDR3 totals 16 residues. Germline assignment: CDR1 SGDLS and CDR2 YYNGEE. The V segment lost 3 bases and the J segment 1 base; nucleotides outside the gene matches: 5.

This clone was seen more than once but under ten times. This chain's CDR3 is CASSSRDRGYEQYF. The CDR3 bases are TGTGCCAGCAGTTCTCGGGACAGAGGCTACGAGCAGTACTTC. The chain recombines TRBV28 with TRBJ2-7; 7 nucleotides agree with TRBD1. Germline CDR1 MDHEN, CDR2 SYDVKM. With V trimmed by 4 bases and J by 3 bases, 6 bases remained unmatched. CDR3 length: 14 amino acids. Filled out from reference TRBV28 and TRBJ2-7, the complete variable domain reads DVKVTQSSRYLVKRTGEKVFLECVQDMDHENMFWYRQDPGLGLRLIYFSYDVKMKEKGDIPEGYSVSREKKERFSLILESASTNQTSMYLCASSSRDRGYEQYFGPGTRLTVT.

This rearrangement joins TRBV4-3 to TRBJ1-1; no clear D gene. The CDR3 is made up of 16 amino acids. Germline V gene sequence: CDR1 LGHNA, CDR2 YSLEER. V dropped 1 base and J dropped 4 bases, with 16 bases sitting between them. The CDR3 sequence: CASSQGKNRAGTEAFF. In DNA form, the CDR3 reads TGCGCCAGCAGCCAAGGGAAGAATAGGGCGGGCACTGAAGCTTTCTTT.

J is TRBJ2-7 and V is TRBV10-3; 7 positions agree with TRBD1. The CDR3 is made up of 13 amino acids. Germline V gene data show CDR1 as ENHRY and CDR2 as SYGVKD. The junction had 3 bases not matched to a gene; V was cut back by 5 bases and J by 2 bases. CDR3 sequence (DNA): TGTGCCATCAGTCCCGGGACAGCCTACGAGCAGTACTTC. Translation gives CAISPGTAYEQYF.

This clone was seen a handful of times. CDR3 amino acids: CASSQDNIGGGDEQYF. Written as DNA, the CDR3 is TGTGCCAGCAGCCAAGATAACATTGGCGGGGGGGATGAGCAGTACTTC. This sequence joins TRBV7-9 and TRBJ2-7; 9 bases are a match to TRBD2. Looked up from germline, CDR1 is SEHNR and CDR2 is FQNEAQ (reference sequence). The CDR3 spans 16 residues. J was trimmed by 7 bases and V by 5 bases; bases with no gene match: 15.

The gene calls are TRBV30 and TRBJ2-1; 12 bases agree with TRBD2. J lost 16 bases, V lost 2 bases, and 6 bases had no gene match. CDR1 and CDR2 from the germline V gene are GTSNPN and SVGIG (reference sequence). The CDR3 consists of 12 residues. The chain's CDR3 is CAWSLAGGRKFF. The CDR3 region has the DNA TGTGCCTGGAGTCTAGCGGGGGGGCGGAAATTCTTC.

This clone was observed a few times. This CDR3 reads CASSQDREDSPLHF. The CDR3 bases are TGCGCCAGCAGCCAGGACAGGGAGGACTCACCCCTCCACTTT. V gene TRBV5-1 combines with J gene TRBJ1-6, with TRBD1 matching 8 bases. The germline V gene encodes CDR1 SGHRS and CDR2 YFSETQ. The CDR3 covers 14 residues. Losses at the gene ends were 4 bases for V and 10 bases for J; bases not matched to a gene: 7.

The J gene is TRBJ1-1, the V gene TRBV6-5, with 8 bases matching TRBD1. CDR1 and CDR2 from the germline V gene are MNHEY and SVGAGI. V lost 2 bases, J lost 2 bases, and 1 base stayed unmatched. The CDR3 extends over 14 amino acids. The CDR3: CASSYGQGNTEAFF. As DNA, the CDR3 is TGTGCCAGCAGTTACGGACAGGGAAACACTGAAGCTTTCTTT.